This T cell receptor (beta chain) was obtained from a study of T cells in women clearing cervical HPV infection. A word on this clone: What it recognizes is unknown. The observed sequence ends 3 residues before the CDR3 terminus, with the missing tail filled in from the germline J gene.

Whole-study results and caveats: A classifier using richness and V gene abundances reached an AUC of more than 0.75. Each sample's T-cell count was unknown, possibly confounding richness.

V dropped 5 bases and J dropped 7 bases, with 11 bases sitting between them. The length of the CDR3 is 12 residues. Germline values: CDR1 MDHEN, CDR2 SYDVKM. Here immunoSEQ multiplex PCR was the method, and the copy in TCRdb shows in-frame clones only, minus some. In total, the table holds about 30,000 clones. V and J are TRBV28 and TRBJ1-2; D unresolved. The TCR comes from a woman between 18 and 75 years old with a cervical HPV16 infection that either progressed to CIN3+ or cleared (not recorded which). The sequencing input was blood buffy coat. The CDR3 reads CASSPRFLGYTF. The CDR3 DNA, read in part, is TGTGCCAGCAGTCCCAGGTTCCTTGGC.